The 11 T cell receptor beta chains below were found in one sample sequenced in a study of response to subunit inactivated influenza vaccine. TCRdb reprocessed the RT-PCR reads with MiXCR, giving one entry per CDR3 protein. The table has under 850,000 distinct CDR3 sequences, approximately 17% seen once. The input for sequencing was PBMCs from blood, taken more than 4 days after vaccination. The receptors shown here come from a man aged 50 to 59 who received an inactivated influenza vaccine.

This clonotype was detected a few times. The chain recombines TRBV3-1 with TRBJ2-2; D might be TRBD2 (5 bases). V was cut by 1 base and J by 5 bases, with 14 bases left in between. Looked up from germline, CDR1 is LGHDT and CDR2 is YNNKEL (reference sequence). The CDR3 is 16 amino acids. DNA for the CDR3: TGTGCCAGCAGCCAAGTTAGTAAGACTAAGACCGGGGAGCTGTTTTTT. Its translation is CASSQVSKTKTGELFF.

On this clonotype itself: A read error may produce the germline difference seen at one junction end. The rearrangement joins TRBV7-7 to TRBJ2-1, with 10 nucleotides matching TRBD1. Germline values: CDR1 SSHAT, CDR2 FNYEAQ (reference sequence). There are 15 residues in the CDR3. In DNA form, the CDR3 reads TGTGCTAGCAGCATGGGACAGGGGACCTACAATGAGCAGTTCTTC. Amino acid sequence: CASSMGQGTYNEQFF.

The chain has TRBV6-2 or TRBV6-3 and TRBJ2-7, with 11 bases fitting TRBD2. Trimming took 6 bases from V and 6 from J; bases not matched to a gene: 10. Germline V gives CDR1 MNHEY, CDR2 SVGEGT. CDR3 length: 15 residues. CDR3 nucleotide sequence: TGTGCCAGCAGGACTACTAGCGGGGGCTCTGCCGAGCAGTACTTC. Its translation is CASRTTSGGSAEQYF.

This clonotype was detected a few times. The rearrangement uses TRBV20-1 and TRBJ1-1; D remains ambiguous. Trimming left V 2 bases short and J 0 bases short, with 7 bases between. In germline, CDR1 is DFQATT, CDR2 SNEGSKA (reference sequence). The CDR3 loop spans 13 amino acids. The CDR3: CSARPGVNTEAFF. In nucleotides, the CDR3 is TGCAGTGCTAGACCCGGGGTGAACACTGAAGCTTTCTTT.

DNA of the CDR3: TGTGCCAGCAGCTCACCCTTGGACAGGGGGGTGAGAGGGGCCAACGTCCTGACTTTC. Protein product: CASSSPLDRGVRGANVLTF. The V and J genes are TRBV11-1 and TRBJ2-6, with TRBD1 matching 10 bases. From germline, CDR1 is SGHAT and CDR2 FQDESV (reference sequence). The length of the CDR3 is 19 residues. The J segment lost 4 bases and the V segment lost 4 bases, leaving 13 bases of the junction unmatched.

The J gene is TRBJ2-3, the V gene TRBV12-3 or TRBV12-4; D gene uncertain. V lost 1 base, J lost 2 bases, and 4 bases lay in between. The CDR3 is 13 amino acids. The CDR3, as DNA: TGTGCCAGCAGTTTAGGAATCACAGATACGCAGTATTTT. As protein: CASSLGITDTQYF.

The chain combines TRBV20-1 with TRBJ1-6, with D possibly TRBD1 on 5 matching bases. The germline CDR1 and CDR2 sequences are DFQATT and SNEGSKA (reference sequence). The germline V and J ends were trimmed by 1 base and 5 bases, with 15 bases remaining between them. The CDR3 is made up of 16 amino acids. CDR3 protein: CSARAPRARNNSPLHF. CDR3 coding DNA: TGCAGTGCTAGAGCGCCCAGGGCGAGAAATAATTCACCCCTCCACTTT.

The chain is built from TRBV29-1 and TRBJ2-1; D is uncertain. The V end was cut by 5 bases, the J end by 1 base, with 18 bases between. This CDR3 contains 16 residues. Germline V gene lookup returns CDR1 SQVTM and CDR2 ANQGSEA. The DNA of the CDR3 is TGCAGCGTTTTGTGGCCTGACGCGAGGTCCTACAATGAGCAGTTCTTC. This sequence encodes CSVLWPDARSYNEQFF.

In its sample, this clonotype was seen many times. The chain couples TRBV27 to TRBJ2-5; D may be TRBD2 (6 bases). Looked up from germline, CDR1 is MNHEY and CDR2 is SMNVEV (reference sequence). CDR3 length equals 13 residues. V was cut by 4 bases and J by 5 bases, with 11 bases left in between. The CDR3 protein is CASSWGEQETQYF. CDR3 coding DNA: TGTGCCAGCAGTTGGGGGGAGCAGGAGACCCAGTACTTC.

This clonotype was detected ten times or more. The gene calls are TRBV12-3 or TRBV12-4 and TRBJ2-7; unclear D gene. V was cut by 4 bases and J by 1 base, with 11 bases left in between. The CDR3 extends over 14 amino acids. This CDR3 reads CASSSTGLSYEQYF. DNA for the CDR3: TGTGCCAGCAGTTCTACCGGGCTTTCCTACGAGCAGTACTTC.

The chain carries TRBV7-2 and TRBJ2-3; TRBD2 aligns across 11 bases. Per germline, CDR1 SGHTA and CDR2 FQGNSA. V lost 1 base, J lost 5 bases, and 8 bases stayed unmatched. This CDR3 comprises 17 residues. DNA for the CDR3: TGTGCCAGCAGCTTAGGAGATAGCGGGAGGGCCTTAGATACGCAGTATTTT. This translates into CASSLGDSGRALDTQYF.